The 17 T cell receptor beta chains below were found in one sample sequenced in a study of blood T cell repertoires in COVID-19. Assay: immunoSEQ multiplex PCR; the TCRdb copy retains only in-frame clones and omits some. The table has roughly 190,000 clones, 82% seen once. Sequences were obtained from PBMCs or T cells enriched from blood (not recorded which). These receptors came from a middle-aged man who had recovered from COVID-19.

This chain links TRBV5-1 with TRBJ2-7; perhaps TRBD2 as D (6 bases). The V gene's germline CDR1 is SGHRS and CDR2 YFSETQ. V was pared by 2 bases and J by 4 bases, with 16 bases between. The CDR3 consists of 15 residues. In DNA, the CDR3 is TGCGCCAGCAGCTTCTTCCGGGACTTTAAGTACGAGCAGTACTTC. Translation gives CASSFFRDFKYEQYF.

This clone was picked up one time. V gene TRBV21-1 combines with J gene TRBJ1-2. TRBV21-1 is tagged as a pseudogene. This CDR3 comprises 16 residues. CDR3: CASSKADGRERFGYTF. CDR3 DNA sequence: TGTGCCAGCAGCAAGGCGGATGGGCGGGAGCGGTTTGGCTACACCTTC.

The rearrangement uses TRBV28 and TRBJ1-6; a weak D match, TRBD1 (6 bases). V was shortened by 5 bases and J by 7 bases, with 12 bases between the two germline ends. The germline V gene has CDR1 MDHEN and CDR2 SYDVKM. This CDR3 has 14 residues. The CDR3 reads CASSRQVWNSPLHF. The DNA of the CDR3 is TGTGCCAGCAGTCGACAGGTCTGGAATTCACCCCTCCACTTT. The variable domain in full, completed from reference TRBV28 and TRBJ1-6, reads DVKVTQSSRYLVKRTGEKVFLECVQDMDHENMFWYRQDPGLGLRLIYFSYDVKMKEKGDIPEGYSVSREKKERFSLILESASTNQTSMYLCASSRQVWNSPLHFGNGTRLTVT.

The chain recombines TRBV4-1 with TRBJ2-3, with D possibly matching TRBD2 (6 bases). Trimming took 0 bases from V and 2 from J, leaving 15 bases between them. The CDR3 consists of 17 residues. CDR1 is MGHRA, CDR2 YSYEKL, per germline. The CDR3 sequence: CASSQDPLARFTDTQYF. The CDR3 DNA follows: TGCGCCAGCAGCCAAGACCCCCTAGCGAGATTCACAGATACGCAGTATTTT.

CDR3 sequence: CASSGHPSYEQYV. In DNA, the CDR3 is TGTGCCAGCAGCGGCCACCCTTCCTACGAGCAGTACGTC. The chain employs TRBV7-9 and TRBJ2-7; D is unresolved. This CDR3 contains 13 residues. Trimming stripped 5 bases from V and 1 base from J, with 9 bases between. Germline CDR1 reads SEHNR; CDR2 reads FQNEAQ (reference sequence).

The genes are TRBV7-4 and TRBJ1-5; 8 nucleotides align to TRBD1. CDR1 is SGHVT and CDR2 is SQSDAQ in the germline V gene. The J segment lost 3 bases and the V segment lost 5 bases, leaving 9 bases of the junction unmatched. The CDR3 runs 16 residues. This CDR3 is CASSHGQGLHNQPQHF. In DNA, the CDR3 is TGTGCCAGCAGCCACGGACAGGGACTACACAATCAGCCCCAGCATTTT. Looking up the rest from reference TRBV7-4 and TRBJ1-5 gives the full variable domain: GAGVSQSPRYKVAKRGRDVALRCDSISGHVTLYWYRQTLGQGSEVLTYSQSDAQRDKSGRPSGRFSAERPERSVSTLKIQRTEQGDSAVYLCASSHGQGLHNQPQHFGDGTRLSIL.

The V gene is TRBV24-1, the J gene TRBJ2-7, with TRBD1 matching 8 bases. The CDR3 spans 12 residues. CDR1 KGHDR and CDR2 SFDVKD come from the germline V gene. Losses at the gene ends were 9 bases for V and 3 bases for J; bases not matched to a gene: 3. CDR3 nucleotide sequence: TGTGCCACCGGACAGGGCAGCTACGAGCAGTACTTC. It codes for CATGQGSYEQYF.

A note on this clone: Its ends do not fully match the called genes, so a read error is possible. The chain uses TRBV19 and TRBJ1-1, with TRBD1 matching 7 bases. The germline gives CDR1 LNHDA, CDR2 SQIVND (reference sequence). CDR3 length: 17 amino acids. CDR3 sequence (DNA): TGTGCCAGTAGTATAGCCCCTCCCCGAGCCGAGACAGGGATTGGTCCTTTT. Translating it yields CASSIAPPRAETGIGPF.

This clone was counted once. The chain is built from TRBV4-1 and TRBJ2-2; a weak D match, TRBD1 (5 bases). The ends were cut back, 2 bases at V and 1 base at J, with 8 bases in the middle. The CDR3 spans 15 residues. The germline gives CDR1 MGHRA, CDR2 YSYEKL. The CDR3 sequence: CASSQSRGNTGELFF. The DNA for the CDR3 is TGCGCCAGCAGCCAAAGTAGGGGGAACACCGGGGAGCTGTTTTTT.

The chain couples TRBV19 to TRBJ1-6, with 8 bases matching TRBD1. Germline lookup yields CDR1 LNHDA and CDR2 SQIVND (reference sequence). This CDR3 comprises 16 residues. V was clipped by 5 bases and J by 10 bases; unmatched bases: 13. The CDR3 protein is CASSEPLGQGNSPLHF. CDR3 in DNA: TGTGCCAGTAGTGAACCCCTAGGACAGGGTAACTCACCCCTCCACTTT.

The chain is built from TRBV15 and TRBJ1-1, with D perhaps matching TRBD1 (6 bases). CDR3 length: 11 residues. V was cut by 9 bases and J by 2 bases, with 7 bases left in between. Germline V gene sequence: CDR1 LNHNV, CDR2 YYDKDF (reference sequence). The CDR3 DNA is TGTGCCACGGGACATAACACTGAAGCTTTCTTT. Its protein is CATGHNTEAFF.

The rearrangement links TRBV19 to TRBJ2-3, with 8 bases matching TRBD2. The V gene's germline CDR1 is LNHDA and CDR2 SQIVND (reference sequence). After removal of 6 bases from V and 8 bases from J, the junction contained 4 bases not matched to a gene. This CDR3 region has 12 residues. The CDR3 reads CASRSGGGTQYF. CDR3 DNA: TGTGCCAGTAGGTCGGGGGGGGGTACGCAGTATTTT.

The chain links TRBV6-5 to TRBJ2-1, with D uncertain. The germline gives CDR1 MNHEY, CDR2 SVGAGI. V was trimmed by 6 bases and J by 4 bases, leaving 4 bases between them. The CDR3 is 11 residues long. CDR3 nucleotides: TGTGCCAGCAGGGCTTACAATGAGCAGTTCTTC. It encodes CASRAYNEQFF.

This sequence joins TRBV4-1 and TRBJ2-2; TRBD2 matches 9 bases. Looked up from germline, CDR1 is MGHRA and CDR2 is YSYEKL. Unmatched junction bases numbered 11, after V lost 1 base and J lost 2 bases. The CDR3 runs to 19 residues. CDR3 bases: TGCGCCAGCAGCCAAGGAGCGTTTAGCGGGAGAGCAAACACCGGGGAGCTGTTTTTT. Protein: CASSQGAFSGRANTGELFF.

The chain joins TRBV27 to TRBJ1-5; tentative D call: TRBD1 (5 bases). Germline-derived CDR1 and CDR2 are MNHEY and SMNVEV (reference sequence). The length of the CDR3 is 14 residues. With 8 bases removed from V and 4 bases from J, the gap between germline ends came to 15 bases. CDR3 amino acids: CASAPTGVNQPQHF. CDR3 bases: TGTGCCAGCGCCCCAACGGGGGTTAATCAGCCCCAGCATTTT.

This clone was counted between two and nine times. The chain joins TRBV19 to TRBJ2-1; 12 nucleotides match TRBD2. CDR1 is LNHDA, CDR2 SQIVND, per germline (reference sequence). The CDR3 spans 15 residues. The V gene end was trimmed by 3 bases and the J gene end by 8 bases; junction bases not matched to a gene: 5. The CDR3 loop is CASSMRTSGMHEQFF. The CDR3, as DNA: TGTGCCAGTAGTATGAGGACTAGCGGGATGCATGAGCAGTTCTTC.

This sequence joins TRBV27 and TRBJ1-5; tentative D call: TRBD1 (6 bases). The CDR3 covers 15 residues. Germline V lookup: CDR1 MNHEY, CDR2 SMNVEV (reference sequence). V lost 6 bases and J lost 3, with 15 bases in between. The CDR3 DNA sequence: TGTGCCAGCAGCCCCGGGGGGCTCCCCAATCAGCCCCAGCATTTT. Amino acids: CASSPGGLPNQPQHF.